What follows are 18 T cell receptor beta chains derived from one specimen sequenced in a study of T cell clonality in common variable immunodeficiency. Study-level results: In common variable immunodeficiency, TCR beta chains reportedly carried fewer deletions and N-nucleotide insertions.

These receptors have no known antigen. Assay: immunoSEQ multiplex PCR; the TCRdb copy retains only in-frame clones and omits some. Recorded here are tens of thousands of clones, none singletons. Sequenced input: peripheral blood mononuclear cells. The receptor source for this set is a human donor with common variable immunodeficiency.

This clone was recorded a few times. Read coverage stops 3 residues before the CDR3 terminus; the germline J gene supplies the remainder. The V gene is TRBV6-2 or TRBV6-3, the J gene TRBJ1-1; the D gene is possibly TRBD1 (5 bases). There are 14 residues in the CDR3. V lost 10 bases, J lost 6 bases, and 21 bases lay in between. Germline V lookup: CDR1 MNHEY, CDR2 SVGEGT. The chain's CDR3 is CATKPAGRGAEAFF. The part of the CDR3 DNA that was read is TGTGCCACCAAGCCCGCGGGGAGGGGCGCTGAA.

This clone was counted at least ten times. The sequenced fragment ends 3 residues before the CDR3 boundary, so the rest is inferred from the germline J gene. V usage is TRBV18 and J usage is TRBJ2-3, with 9 bases aligning to TRBD1. The CDR3 totals 15 residues. The trim removed 0 bases at V and 3 bases at J, leaving 1 base unmatched. Germline CDR1 and CDR2: KGHSH and LQKENI. The CDR3 spells CASSPPTGGTDTQYF. The sequenced part of the CDR3 DNA is TGTGCCAGCTCACCACCGACAGGGGGGACAGATACG.

This clone was seen a few times. The CDR3 reads CASSRVSGRSSYEQYF. CDR3 DNA (partial): TGTGCCAGCAGTCGGGTAAGCGGAAGGAGCTCCTACGAG. The genes are TRBV5-4 and TRBJ2-7; tentative D call: TRBD2 (5 bases). Read sequence stops 3 residues before the CDR3 end, and the germline J gene provides the missing end. The length of the CDR3 is 16 residues. Germline V gives CDR1 SGHNT, CDR2 YYREEE (reference sequence). Deletions cut 5 bases from V and 0 bases from J, with 18 bases between.

This clone has just a few counts. The CDR3 end falls 3 residues outside the read, so it is completed with the germline J gene. The chain has TRBV19 and TRBJ2-2, with a weak D call TRBD2 (6 bases). This CDR3 region has 13 residues. CDR1 is LNHDA, CDR2 SQIVND, per germline (reference sequence). V was clipped by 9 bases and J by 2 bases, with 10 bases between them. The CDR3 bases that were read are TGTGCCAGCAGGGACTTCAACACCGGGGAG. Translation gives CASRDFNTGE. The full CDR3 protein is CASRDFNTGELFF.

The table lists this clone with a few counts. The missing CDR3 end, 3 residues past where the read stops, is filled in from the germline J gene. V gene TRBV7-9 combines with J gene TRBJ1-5, with 10 bases matching TRBD1. The germline CDR1 and CDR2 sequences are SEHNR and FQNEAQ (reference sequence). V shed 5 bases and J 7 bases; nucleotides not matched to a gene: 5. This CDR3 comprises 14 residues. The CDR3 loop is CASSQGTGEQPQHF. The covered CDR3 bases are TGTGCCAGCAGCCAAGGGACAGGGGAGCAGCCC.

Regarding this clone: The CDR3 extends 3 residues past the end of the read, so its final part is completed from the germline J gene. The J gene is TRBJ2-3, the V gene TRBV7-7, with 8 bases that match TRBD2. Germline loops: CDR1 SSHAT, CDR2 FNYEAQ (reference sequence). The CDR3 has 14 amino acids. Trimming removed 5 bases from V and 5 bases from J; junction bases left unmatched: 6. The covered CDR3 bases are TGTGCCAGCAGCGCAGGGCGGGGGGAAGATACG. It is translated as CASSAGRGEDT. The CDR3, in full, reads CASSAGRGEDTQYF.

This clone was counted many times. Sequencing ends 3 residues short of the CDR3 end; the germline J gene provides the rest. This CDR3 is also generated by other DNA sequences in the sample. The chain employs TRBV18 and TRBJ1-2; D is unclear. CDR1 and CDR2 from the germline V gene are KGHSH and LQKENI. Trimming shortened V by 6 bases and J by 7 bases, and 12 bases separated the two germline ends. The CDR3 is 12 residues long. This CDR3 is CASSPGGSGYTF. CDR3 DNA (partial): TGTGCCAGCTCCCCGGGTGGTTCTGGC.

This clone came up many times. The part of the CDR3 DNA that was read is TGTGCCAGCTCTGGACGGGGAGTCACAGATACG. Encoded protein: CASSGRGVTDT. The complete CDR3 sequence is CASSGRGVTDTQYF. The chain couples TRBV6-2 or TRBV6-3 to TRBJ2-3; possibly TRBD2 for D (5 bases). The CDR3 end is not reached by the read, which stops 3 residues before it; the germline J gene fills it in. The CDR3 is made up of 14 amino acids. V gave up 8 bases and J gave up 2 bases, with 14 bases separating them. Per germline, CDR1 MNHEY and CDR2 SVGEGT.

The sample holds a few counts of this clone. Sequencing ends 3 residues short of the CDR3 end; the germline J gene provides the rest. The chain joins TRBV18 to TRBJ2-7; TRBD1 matches 10 bases. V dropped 3 bases and J dropped 2; count of bases not matched to a gene: 1. This CDR3 spans 14 amino acids. Germline V CDR1 and CDR2: KGHSH, LQKENI. CDR3 DNA (partial): TGTGCCAGCTCACCGGGACAGGGGACCTACGAG. It translates to CASSPGQGTYE. The whole CDR3 reads CASSPGQGTYEQYF.

This clone was recorded at least ten times. The covered CDR3 bases are TGTGCCAGCAGCCAAACCGCTTCAGGGGACGCCTCCTTTAAAACAGATACG. Translating gives CASSQTASGDASFKTDT. The whole CDR3 sequence reads CASSQTASGDASFKTDTQYF. The chain employs TRBV14 and TRBJ2-3, with D perhaps matching TRBD1 (6 bases). The read gets to within 3 residues of the CDR3 end, and the germline J gene fills in the rest. The length of the CDR3 is 20 residues. The V gene's germline CDR1 is SGHDN and CDR2 FVKESK. V was cut by 2 bases and J by 3 bases, with 27 bases left in between.

In its sample, this clone was seen many times. The read falls 3 residues short of the CDR3 end, and the missing part is taken from the germline J gene. The chain has TRBV5-4 and TRBJ2-2, with D unclear. The length of the CDR3 is 14 residues. Germline V gene lookup returns CDR1 SGHNT and CDR2 YYREEE (reference sequence). Trimming shortened V by 3 bases and J by 2 bases, and 8 bases separated the two germline ends. CDR3 in amino acids: CASSSVPNTGELFF. CDR3 DNA, as far as it was read: TGTGCCAGCAGCTCCGTTCCCAACACCGGGGAG.

A note on this clone: The CDR3 end is not reached by the read, which stops 3 residues before it; the germline J gene fills it in. The rearrangement uses TRBV30 and TRBJ1-2; D might be TRBD1 (5 bases). Germline V lookup: CDR1 GTSNPN, CDR2 SVGIG (reference sequence). This CDR3 has 13 amino acids. Trimming stripped 3 bases from V and 4 bases from J, with 12 bases between. The part of the CDR3 DNA that was read is TGTGCCTGGAGCCAAGACAGAGCCTATGGC. It translates to CAWSQDRAYG. The full CDR3 reads CAWSQDRAYGYTF. Looking up the rest from reference TRBV30 and TRBJ1-2 gives the full variable domain: SQTIHQWPATLVQPVGSPLSLECTVEGTSNPNLYWYRQAAGRGLQLLFYSVGIGQISSEVPQNLSASRPQDRQFILSSKKLLLSDSGFYLCAWSQDRAYGYTFGSGTRLTVV.

This clone counts as medium-sized. The missing CDR3 end, 3 residues past where the read stops, is filled in from the germline J gene. The chain is built from TRBV6-2 or TRBV6-3 and TRBJ1-1; 10 nucleotides agree with TRBD1. Trimming took 2 bases from V and 6 from J; bases not matched to a gene: 3. Looked up from germline, CDR1 is MNHEY and CDR2 is SVGEGT. CDR3 size: 14 residues. CDR3 loop: CASSYLGQGAEAFF. The CDR3 bases that were read are TGTGCCAGCAGTTACCTCGGACAGGGGGCTGAA.

This clone was detected only a few times. The junction departs from the called germline gene at one end, perhaps through a read error. The CDR3 end is not reached by the read, which stops 3 residues before it; the germline J gene fills it in. V usage is TRBV7-9 and J usage is TRBJ1-1, with D unclear. The CDR3 extends over 11 amino acids. The germline gives CDR1 SEHNR, CDR2 FQNEAQ (reference sequence). CDR3 sequence: CSSPRGTEAFF. CDR3 DNA (partial): TGTTCCAGCCCCCGGGGTACTGAA. The full variable domain, with the rest looked up from reference TRBV7-9 and TRBJ1-1, is DTGVSQNPRHKITKRGQNVTFRCDPISEHNRLYWYRQTLGQGPEFLTYFQNEAQLEKSRLLSDRFSAERPKGSFSTLEIQRTEQGDSAMYLCSSPRGTEAFFGQGTRLTVV.

Comments on this clone: The read comes to an end 3 residues before the CDR3 does, leaving the germline J gene to fill in the end. Other DNA sequences in this sample translate to the same CDR3. The chain carries TRBV7-9 and TRBJ1-6; 7 nucleotides align to TRBD1. V was clipped by 4 bases and J by 8 bases; unmatched bases: 5. Germline loops: CDR1 SEHNR, CDR2 FQNEAQ (reference sequence). The length of the CDR3 is 14 residues. CDR3 in amino acids: CASSSGGPDSPLHF. CDR3 bases read: TGTGCCAGCAGCTCAGGGGGTCCGGATTCACCC.

This clone was found a few times. CDR3 DNA (partial): TGTGCCAGCAGTGACCTGGACAGGGAGAACTATGGC. It yields the protein CASSDLDRENYG. From start to end, the CDR3 is CASSDLDRENYGYTF. J is TRBJ1-2 and V is TRBV2; TRBD1 matches 8 bases. The read gets to within 3 residues of the CDR3 end, and the germline J gene fills in the rest. J gave up 2 bases and V 3 bases, and 5 bases lay outside the gene matches. This CDR3 is 15 amino acids long. From germline, CDR1 is SNHLY and CDR2 FYNNEI.

This clone was picked up a small number of times. Read data end 3 residues before the CDR3 end; the end is taken from the germline J gene. This chain links TRBV19 with TRBJ1-2; no clear D. Looked up from germline, CDR1 is LNHDA and CDR2 is SQIVND (reference sequence). V was clipped by 5 bases and J by 4 bases, with 17 bases between them. The CDR3 runs to 15 residues. CDR3: CASSAGQVAGYGYTF. The CDR3 bases that were read are TGTGCCAGTAGTGCCGGGCAGGTGGCGGGCTATGGC.

With regard to this clone: The read falls 3 residues short of the CDR3 end, and the missing part is taken from the germline J gene. This rearrangement joins TRBV19 to TRBJ2-2; 13 bases line up with TRBD2. The ends lost 7 bases at V and 3 bases at J; junction bases unmatched: 5. Germline V CDR1 and CDR2: LNHDA, SQIVND (reference sequence). This CDR3 has 16 amino acids. The CDR3 bases that were read are TGTGCCAGTACCCTGACTAGCGGGGGGTACACCGGGGAG. This encodes CASTLTSGGYTGE. The whole CDR3 is CASTLTSGGYTGELFF.